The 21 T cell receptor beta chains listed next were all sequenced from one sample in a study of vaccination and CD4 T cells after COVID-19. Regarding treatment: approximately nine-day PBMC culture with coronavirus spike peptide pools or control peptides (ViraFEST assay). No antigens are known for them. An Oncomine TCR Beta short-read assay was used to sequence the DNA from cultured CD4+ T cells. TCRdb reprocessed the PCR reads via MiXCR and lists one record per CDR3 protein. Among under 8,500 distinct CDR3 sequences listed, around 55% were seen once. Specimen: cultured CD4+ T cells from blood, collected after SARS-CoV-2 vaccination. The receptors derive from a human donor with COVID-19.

This chain's CDR3 is CASSPQPTGGDGYTF. The CDR3 nucleotides are TGTGCCAGCTCACCACAACCGACAGGGGGCGATGGCTACACCTTC. The gene calls are TRBV18 and TRBJ1-2; 10 bases are a match to TRBD1. The trim removed 1 base at V and 6 bases at J, leaving 5 bases unmatched. This CDR3 comprises 15 residues. CDR1 is KGHSH and CDR2 is LQKENI in the germline V gene.

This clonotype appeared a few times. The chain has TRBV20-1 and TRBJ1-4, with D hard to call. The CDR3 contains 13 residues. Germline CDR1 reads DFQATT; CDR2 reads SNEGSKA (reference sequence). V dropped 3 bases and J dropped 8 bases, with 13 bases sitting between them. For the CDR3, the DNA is TGCAGTGCTAGTCTTGGCCAAAACGAAAAACTGTTTTTT. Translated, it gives CSASLGQNEKLFF.

CDR3 bases: TGCAGTGCTTCCCCACAGGGAAGGAACTATGGCTACACCTTC. Protein: CSASPQGRNYGYTF. The V gene is TRBV20-1, the J gene TRBJ1-2; tentative D call: TRBD1 (6 bases). V was clipped by 5 bases and J by 2 bases, with 15 bases between them. Per the germline V gene, CDR1 is DFQATT and CDR2 is SNEGSKA (reference sequence). The CDR3 length is 14 residues.

The CDR3 spells CASSLDTVMGTEAFF. The CDR3 bases are TGCGCCAGCAGCTTGGATACGGTAATGGGCACTGAAGCTTTCTTT. The V gene is TRBV5-1, the J gene TRBJ1-1, with D unresolved. CDR3 length: 15 residues. V lost 0 bases and J 4 bases, leaving 13 bases between the germline ends. CDR1 SGHRS and CDR2 YFSETQ come from the germline V gene.

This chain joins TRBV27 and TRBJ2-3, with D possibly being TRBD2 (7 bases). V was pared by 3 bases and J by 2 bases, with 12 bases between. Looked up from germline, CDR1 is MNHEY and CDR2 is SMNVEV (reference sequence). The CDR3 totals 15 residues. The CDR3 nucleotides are TGTGCCAGCAGTTTTGCGGGGGCCCCCACAGATACGCAGTATTTT. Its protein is CASSFAGAPTDTQYF.

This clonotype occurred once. CDR3: CASSLPGGLIKTQYF. CDR3 DNA: TGTGCCAGCAGCTTGCCGGGGGGGCTGATAAAGACCCAGTACTTC. The gene calls are TRBV5-4 and TRBJ2-5; TRBD2 matches at 8 bases. This CDR3 contains 15 residues. The germline V gene encodes CDR1 SGHNT and CDR2 YYREEE (reference sequence). With V trimmed by 1 base and J by 6 bases, 8 bases remained unmatched.

CDR3 nucleotides: TGTGCCAGCAGCTTAGAACTCGGGCCCCCTGGCCAAGAGACCCAGTACTTC. As protein: CASSLELGPPGQETQYF. The chain has TRBV7-9 and TRBJ2-5; D remains ambiguous. The CDR3 is made up of 17 amino acids. The ends were cut back, 1 base at V and 1 base at J, with 16 bases in the middle. Germline V gene lookup returns CDR1 SEHNR and CDR2 FQNEAQ (reference sequence).

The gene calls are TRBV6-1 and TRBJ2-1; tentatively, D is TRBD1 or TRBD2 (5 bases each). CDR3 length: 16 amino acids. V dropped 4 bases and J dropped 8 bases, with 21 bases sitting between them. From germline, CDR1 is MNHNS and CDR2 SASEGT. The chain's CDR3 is CASSGLRDPRGDEQFF. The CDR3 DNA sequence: TGTGCCAGCAGTGGGCTCCGGGACCCGAGGGGCGATGAGCAGTTCTTC.

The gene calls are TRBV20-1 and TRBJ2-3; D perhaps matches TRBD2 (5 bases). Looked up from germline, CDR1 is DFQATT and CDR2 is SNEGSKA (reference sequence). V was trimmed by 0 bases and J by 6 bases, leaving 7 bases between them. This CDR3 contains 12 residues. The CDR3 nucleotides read TGCAGTGCTAGAGATCTAGCTGATACGCAGTATTTT. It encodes CSARDLADTQYF.

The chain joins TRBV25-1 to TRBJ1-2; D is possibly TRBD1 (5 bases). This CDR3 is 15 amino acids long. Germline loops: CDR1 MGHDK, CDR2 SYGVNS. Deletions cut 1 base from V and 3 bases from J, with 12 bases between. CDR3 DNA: TGTGCCAGCAGTGAATCGAGGGGACGCTACTATGGCTACACCTTC. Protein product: CASSESRGRYYGYTF.

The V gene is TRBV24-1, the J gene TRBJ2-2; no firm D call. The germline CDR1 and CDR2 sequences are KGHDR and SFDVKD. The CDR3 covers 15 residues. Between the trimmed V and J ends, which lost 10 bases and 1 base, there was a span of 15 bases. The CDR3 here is CATRSRQKNTGELFF. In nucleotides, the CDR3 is TGTGCCACGCGGTCGAGGCAGAAGAACACCGGGGAGCTGTTTTTT.

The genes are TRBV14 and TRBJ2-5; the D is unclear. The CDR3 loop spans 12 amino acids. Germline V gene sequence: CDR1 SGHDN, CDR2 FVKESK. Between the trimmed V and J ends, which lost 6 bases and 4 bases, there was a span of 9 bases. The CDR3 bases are TGTGCCAGCAGTCAGGCGTCAGAGACCCAGTACTTC. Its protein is CASSQASETQYF.

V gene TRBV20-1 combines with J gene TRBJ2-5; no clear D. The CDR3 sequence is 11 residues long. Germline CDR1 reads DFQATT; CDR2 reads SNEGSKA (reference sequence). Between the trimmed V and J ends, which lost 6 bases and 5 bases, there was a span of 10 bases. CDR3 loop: CSARPGETQYF. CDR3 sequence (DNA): TGCAGTGCCAGGCCTGGGGAGACCCAGTACTTC.

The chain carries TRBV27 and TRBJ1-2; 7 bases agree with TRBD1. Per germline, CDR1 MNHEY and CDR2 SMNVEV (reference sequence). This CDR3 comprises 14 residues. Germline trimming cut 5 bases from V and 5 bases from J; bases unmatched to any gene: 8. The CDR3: CASSPDRAFYGYTF. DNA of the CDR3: TGTGCCAGCAGTCCAGACAGGGCCTTTTATGGCTACACCTTC.

The CDR3 nucleotides are TGTGCCAGCTCACCGGACCTCTATGGCTACACCTTC. Translating it yields CASSPDLYGYTF. The chain employs TRBV18 and TRBJ1-2; D remains unclear. Per germline, CDR1 KGHSH and CDR2 LQKENI. Between the trimmed V and J ends, which lost 3 bases and 4 bases, there was a span of 6 bases. The CDR3 spans 12 residues.

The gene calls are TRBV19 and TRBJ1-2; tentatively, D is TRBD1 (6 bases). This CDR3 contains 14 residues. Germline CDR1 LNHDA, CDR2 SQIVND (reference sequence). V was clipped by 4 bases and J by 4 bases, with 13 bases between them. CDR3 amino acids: CASSSVGQIYGYTF. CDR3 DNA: TGTGCCAGTAGTAGCGTAGGACAGATCTATGGCTACACCTTC.

The CDR3 reads CAWRGANYNEQFF. The CDR3 nucleotides are TGTGCCTGGAGAGGGGCGAACTACAATGAGCAGTTCTTC. The chain is built from TRBV30 and TRBJ2-1; maybe TRBD1 (5 bases). Germline V gene data show CDR1 as GTSNPN and CDR2 as SVGIG (reference sequence). The CDR3 sequence is 13 residues long. V was pared by 3 bases and J by 3 bases, with 9 bases between. Complete variable domain (other parts from reference TRBV30 and TRBJ2-1): SQTIHQWPATLVQPVGSPLSLECTVEGTSNPNLYWYRQAAGRGLQLLFYSVGIGQISSEVPQNLSASRPQDRQFILSSKKLLLSDSGFYLCAWRGANYNEQFFGPGTRLTVL.

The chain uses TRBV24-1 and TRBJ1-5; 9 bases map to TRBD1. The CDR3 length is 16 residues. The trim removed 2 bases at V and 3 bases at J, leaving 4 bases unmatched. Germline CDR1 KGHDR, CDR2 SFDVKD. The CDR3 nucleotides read TGTGCCACCAGTGATTCCGGGACAGGGAACAATCAGCCCCAGCATTTT. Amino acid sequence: CATSDSGTGNNQPQHF.

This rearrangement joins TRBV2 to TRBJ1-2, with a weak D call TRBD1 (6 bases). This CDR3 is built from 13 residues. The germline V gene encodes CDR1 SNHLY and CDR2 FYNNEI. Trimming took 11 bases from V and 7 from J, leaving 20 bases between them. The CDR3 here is CAGTEGGLRGYTF. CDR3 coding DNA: TGTGCCGGGACGGAAGGGGGGTTACGTGGCTACACCTTC. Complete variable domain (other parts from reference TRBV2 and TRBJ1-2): EPEVTQTPSHQVTQMGQEVILRCVPISNHLYFYWYRQILGQKVEFLVSFYNNEISEKSEIFDDQFSVERPDGSNFTLKIRSTKLEDSAMYFCAGTEGGLRGYTFGSGTRLTVV.

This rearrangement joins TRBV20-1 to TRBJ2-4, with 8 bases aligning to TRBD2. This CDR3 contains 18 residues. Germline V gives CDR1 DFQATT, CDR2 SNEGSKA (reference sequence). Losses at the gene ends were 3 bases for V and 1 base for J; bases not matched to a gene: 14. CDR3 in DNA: TGCAGTGCTAGCGGGGGGGCCGCAGGTTTAATGGCCAAAAACATTCAGTACTTC. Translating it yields CSASGGAAGLMAKNIQYF.

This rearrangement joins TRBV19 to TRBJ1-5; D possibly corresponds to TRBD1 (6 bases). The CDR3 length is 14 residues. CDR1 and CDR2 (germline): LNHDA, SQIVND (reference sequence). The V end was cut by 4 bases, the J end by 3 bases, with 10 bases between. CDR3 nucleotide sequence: TGTGCCAGTAGTAAATGGGACACCAATCAGCCCCAGCATTTT. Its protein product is CASSKWDTNQPQHF.